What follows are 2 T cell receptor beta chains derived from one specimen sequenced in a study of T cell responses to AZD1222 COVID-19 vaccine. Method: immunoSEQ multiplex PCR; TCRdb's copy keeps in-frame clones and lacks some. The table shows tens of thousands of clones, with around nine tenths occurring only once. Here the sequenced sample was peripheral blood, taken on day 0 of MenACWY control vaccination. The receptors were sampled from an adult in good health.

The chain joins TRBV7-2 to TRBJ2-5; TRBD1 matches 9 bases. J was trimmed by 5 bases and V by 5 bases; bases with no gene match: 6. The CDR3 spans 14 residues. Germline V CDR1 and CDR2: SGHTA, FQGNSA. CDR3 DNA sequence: TGTGCCAGCAGCATAGGGACAGGGAGGGAGACCCAGTACTTC. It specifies CASSIGTGRETQYF.

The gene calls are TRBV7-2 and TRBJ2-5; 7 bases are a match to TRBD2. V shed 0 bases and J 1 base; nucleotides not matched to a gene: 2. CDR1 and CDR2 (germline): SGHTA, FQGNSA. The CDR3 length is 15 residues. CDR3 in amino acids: CASSLATSAQETQYF. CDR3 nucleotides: TGTGCCAGCAGCTTAGCAACTAGCGCCCAAGAGACCCAGTACTTC.